This is a list of T cell receptor beta chains from one sample in a study of beta chain features in type 1 diabetes. Clones were read by immunoSEQ multiplex PCR, and TCRdb kept only the in-frame ones, dropping some. The table records approximately 250,000 clones, roughly 9.6% of them present only once. Sequencing used naive CD4+ T cells from blood. The receptors originated from a woman younger than 35 in good health. CDR3s include the opening cysteine and the closing phenylalanine or tryptophan. Each record gives: J gene, V gene, CDR3 protein.

J: TRBJ2-7; V: TRBV4-1; CDR3: CASSTGGGSGSYEQYF
J: TRBJ2-1; V: TRBV27; CDR3: CASSLLAGVSEQFF
J: TRBJ2-7; V: TRBV25-1; CDR3: CASSDVGGLAQYF
J: TRBJ1-1; V: TRBV29-1; CDR3: CSTQGGLGEAFF
J: TRBJ2-5; V: TRBV30; CDR3: CAWSPGVPGQETQYF
J: TRBJ2-7; V: TRBV13; CDR3: CASSAMGQGPSYEQYF
J: TRBJ2-1; V: TRBV30; CDR3: CAWSDGTSSYNEQFF
J: TRBJ2-5; V: TRBV10-3; CDR3: CAISRLASQETQYF
J: TRBJ1-4; V: TRBV18; CDR3: CASSPSSPGGEKLFF
J: TRBJ1-2; V: TRBV25-1; CDR3: CASSEVEQGGYTF
J: TRBJ1-5; V: TRBV12-2; CDR3: CASRSAGRDRNQPQHF
J: TRBJ1-2; V: TRBV19; CDR3: CASSTNSYGYTF
J: TRBJ1-2; V: TRBV6-5; CDR3: CASRVRDGYTF
J: TRBJ2-3; V: TRBV6-6; CDR3: CASSAGLGTQYF
J: TRBJ2-7; V: TRBV6-1; CDR3: CASIHPTGVVYF
J: TRBJ2-7; V: TRBV5-1; CDR3: CASSRGEQVDEQYF
J: TRBJ2-2; V: TRBV5-1; CDR3: CASSLKRVGTGELFF
J: TRBJ2-7; V: TRBV6-5; CDR3: CASSPLAGVFEQYF
J: TRBJ1-5; V: TRBV4-1; CDR3: CASSQGGMGERWQPQHF
J: TRBJ2-7; V: TRBV28; CDR3: CASSSDSYEQYF
J: TRBJ1-2; V: TRBV11-1; CDR3: CASSFPGACWGYTF
J: TRBJ1-5; V: TRBV7-8; CDR3: CASSSGTGRDSPQHF
J: TRBJ2-1; V: TRBV7-7; CDR3: CASSLALAGGPLNEQFF
J: TRBJ2-2; V: TRBV30; CDR3: CAWKVASGKFSGELFF
J: TRBJ1-2; V: TRBV29-1; CDR3: CSARTGEIRKDGYTF
J: TRBJ1-6; V: TRBV7-9; CDR3: CASSLESNNSPLHF
J: TRBJ2-3; V: TRBV5-6; CDR3: CASSLAGRTDTQYF
J: TRBJ2-7; V: TRBV9; CDR3: CASSPGRGLYEQYF
J: TRBJ2-5; V: TRBV7-9; CDR3: CASSPLTRETQYF
J: TRBJ2-5; V: TRBV7-8; CDR3: CASSYGPGGETQYF
J: TRBJ1-5; V: TRBV30; CDR3: CAWSRGQGKSQPQHF
J: TRBJ1-1; V: TRBV29-1; CDR3: CSVVSGKMNTEAFF
J: TRBJ1-1; V: TRBV30; CDR3: CAWVVGTGRAFF
J: TRBJ1-2; V: TRBV30; CDR3: CAWSVVGVGYTF
J: TRBJ1-5; V: TRBV6-5; CDR3: CASRGDLGQPQHF
J: TRBJ2-1; V: TRBV9; CDR3: CASSVGSGSYNEQFF
J: TRBJ2-2; V: TRBV5-1; CDR3: CASSSTGPGELFF
J: TRBJ2-2; V: TRBV18; CDR3: CASSSTSDSLTGELFF
J: TRBJ2-2; V: TRBV5-4; CDR3: CASSSLAGGGNTGELFF
J: TRBJ1-1; V: TRBV5-4; CDR3: CASTAEGMNTEAFF
J: TRBJ2-3; V: TRBV5-1; CDR3: CASSLPESTDTQYF
J: TRBJ2-1; V: TRBV7-2; CDR3: CASSRNQGLNEQFF
J: TRBJ2-1; V: TRBV9; CDR3: CASSVAPAGGPGDNEQFF
J: TRBJ2-3; V: TRBV28; CDR3: CASSLLASSQYF
J: TRBJ2-2; V: TRBV30; CDR3: CAWSSPGELFF
J: TRBJ2-5; V: TRBV27; CDR3: CASSLSAGQETQYF
J: TRBJ2-1; V: TRBV7-9; CDR3: CASSLAAGTGRDDEQFF
J: TRBJ1-5; V: TRBV4-1; CDR3: CASSQGGQGPHHQPQHF
J: TRBJ2-7; V: TRBV5-1; CDR3: CASSPGTGWDEQYF
J: TRBJ2-1; V: TRBV6-1; CDR3: CASSGLAGVGNEQFF
J: TRBJ1-1; V: TRBV19; CDR3: CASSIGQLYNTEAFF